This paragraph reports one TCR beta chain. Its antigen is as yet unknown. This record comes from a study of chemoradiotherapy in HPV16-positive cancers. Study context: Candidate HPV-specific clones and shared TCR motifs came from a couple of HPV16-positive patients.

Study outcomes and limitations: Better recurrence-free survival went with HPV-responsive T-cell expansion in HPV16-positive patients. The functional HPV-specific definition rests on just a couple of HPV16-positive patients. Candidate HPV-specific clones and E7-related TCR motifs grew in tumor during treatment.

Method: immunoSEQ multiplex PCR; TCRdb's copy keeps in-frame clones and lacks some. The sample yields more than 9,500 clones, about 77% seen once. The CDR3 consists of 13 residues. V lost 2 bases and J 5 bases, leaving 12 bases between the germline ends. Germline loops: CDR1 SQVTM, CDR2 ANQGSEA. The sequence came from a human donor with HPV-associated anogenital cancer. This sample was gathered from a patient who underwent chemoradiotherapy. V gene TRBV29-1 combines with J gene TRBJ1-2; TRBD1 is a possible D gene (6 bases). The CDR3, as DNA: TGCAGCGTTGAACCAGGAACAGGGTATGGCTACACCTTC. This encodes CSVEPGTGYGYTF.